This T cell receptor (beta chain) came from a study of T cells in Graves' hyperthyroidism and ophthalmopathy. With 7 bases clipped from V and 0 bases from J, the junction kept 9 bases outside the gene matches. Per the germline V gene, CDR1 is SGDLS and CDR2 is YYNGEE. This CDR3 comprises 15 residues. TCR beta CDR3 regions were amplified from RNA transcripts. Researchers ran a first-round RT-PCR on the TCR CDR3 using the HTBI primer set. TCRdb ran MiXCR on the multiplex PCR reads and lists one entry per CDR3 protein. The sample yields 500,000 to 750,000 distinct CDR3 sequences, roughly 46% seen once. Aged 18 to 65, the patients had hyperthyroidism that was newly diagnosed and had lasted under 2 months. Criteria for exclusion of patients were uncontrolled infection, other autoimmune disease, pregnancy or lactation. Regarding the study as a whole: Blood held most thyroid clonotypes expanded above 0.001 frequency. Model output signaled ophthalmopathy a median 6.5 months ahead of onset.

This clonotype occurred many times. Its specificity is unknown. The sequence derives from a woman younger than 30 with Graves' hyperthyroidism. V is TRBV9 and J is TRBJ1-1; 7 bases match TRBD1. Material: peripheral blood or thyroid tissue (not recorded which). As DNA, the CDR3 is TGTGCCAGCCGCCGACAGGGAACTATGAACACTGAAGCTTTCTTT. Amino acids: CASRRQGTMNTEAFF. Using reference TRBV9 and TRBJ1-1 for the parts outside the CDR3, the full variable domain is DSGVTQTPKHLITATGQRVTLRCSPRSGDLSVYWYQQSLDQGLQFLIQYYNGEERAKGNILERFSAQQFPDLHSELNLSSLELGDSALYFCASRRQGTMNTEAFFGQGTRLTVV.